This T cell receptor beta chain appears in the sequencing data of a study of blood T cell repertoires in COVID-19. Across the study: The study drew acute and convalescent COVID-19 samples from the United States, Italy and Spain.

This clone has at least ten counts. Germline-derived CDR1 and CDR2 are SGHRS and YFSETQ. The CDR3 runs 15 residues. The trim removed 3 bases at V and 0 bases at J, leaving 5 bases unmatched. Generated by immunoSEQ multiplex PCR, the TCRdb table keeps only in-frame clones and is missing some. This sample yields about 210,000 clones, of which around 83% are seen a single time; under 3.5% belongs to the top ten. Sequencing was performed on peripheral blood. The genes are TRBV5-1 and TRBJ2-7, with 8 bases lining up with TRBD1. The TCR sequence derives from a man aged 45-65 years with active or convalescent COVID-19. The CDR3 region is CASSSRQGSSYEQYF. Written as DNA, the CDR3 is TGCGCCAGCAGCTCCCGACAGGGGAGCTCCTACGAGCAGTACTTC.